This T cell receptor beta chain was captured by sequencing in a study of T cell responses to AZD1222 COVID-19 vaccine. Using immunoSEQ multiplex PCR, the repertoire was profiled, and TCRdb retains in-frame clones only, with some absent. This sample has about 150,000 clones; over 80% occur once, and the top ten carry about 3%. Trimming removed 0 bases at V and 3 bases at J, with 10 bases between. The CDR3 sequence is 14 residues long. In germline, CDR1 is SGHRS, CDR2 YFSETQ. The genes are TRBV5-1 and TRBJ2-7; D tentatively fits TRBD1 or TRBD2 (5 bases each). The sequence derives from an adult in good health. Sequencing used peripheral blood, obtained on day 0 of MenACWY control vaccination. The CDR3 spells CASSLAGPVYEQYF. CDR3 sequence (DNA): TGCGCCAGCAGCTTGGCGGGGCCAGTCTACGAGCAGTACTTC.